This is a list of T cell receptor beta chains from one sample in a study of blood T cell repertoires in COVID-19. Method: immunoSEQ multiplex PCR; TCRdb's copy keeps in-frame clones and lacks some. The repertoire holds some 190,000 clones, with roughly 84% as singletons. Sequencing was done on a sample of peripheral blood. The receptors shown here come from a human donor in a cohort sampled during active COVID-19. CDR3s include the opening cysteine and the closing phenylalanine or tryptophan. The order of the fields is CDR3 protein, CDR3 DNA, V gene, D gene, J gene, clone size. The D gene is left open where the match is weak. Part of the rows lack a size; the others show once, few, many or a class for expanded clones.

CDR3aa: CAISEPTQGTDTQYF; CDR3nt: TGTGCCATCAGTGAGCCAACGCAGGGGACGGATACGCAGTATTTT; v_gene: TRBV10-3; d_gene: .; j_gene: TRBJ2-3; abundance: .
CDR3aa: CASSPFRDPPLHF; CDR3nt: TGTGCCAGCTCACCATTCAGGGATCCACCCCTCCACTTT; v_gene: TRBV18; d_gene: .; j_gene: TRBJ1-6; abundance: .
CDR3aa: CASQGAYEQYF; CDR3nt: TGTGCCAGCCAGGGGGCGTACGAGCAGTACTTC; v_gene: TRBV3-1/TRBV3-2; d_gene: TRBD1; j_gene: TRBJ2-7; abundance: .
CDR3aa: CASSLARSEAFF; CDR3nt: TGTGCCAGCAGTTTAGCGAGGTCTGAAGCTTTCTTT; v_gene: TRBV28; d_gene: .; j_gene: TRBJ1-1; abundance: few
CDR3aa: CATSRDRGKTDTQYF; CDR3nt: TGTGCCACCAGCAGAGATCGGGGGAAGACAGATACGCAGTATTTT; v_gene: TRBV15; d_gene: .; j_gene: TRBJ2-3; abundance: .
CDR3aa: CASGVGRDTQYF; CDR3nt: TGTGCCTCAGGGGTGGGGCGGGATACGCAGTATTTT; v_gene: TRBV28; d_gene: .; j_gene: TRBJ2-3; abundance: .
CDR3aa: CASSLGLADYTDTQYF; CDR3nt: TGTGCCAGCAGCCTGGGACTAGCGGACTACACAGATACGCAGTATTTT; v_gene: TRBV7-9; d_gene: TRBD2; j_gene: TRBJ2-3; abundance: .
CDR3aa: CATSSTTGAPHEQYF; CDR3nt: TGTGCCACCAGTTCCACGACAGGGGCTCCACACGAGCAGTACTTC; v_gene: TRBV24-1; d_gene: TRBD1; j_gene: TRBJ2-7; abundance: .
CDR3aa: CASSVGGRANESPLHF; CDR3nt: TGTGCCAGCAGCGTCGGAGGAAGGGCCAATGAATCACCCCTCCACTTT; v_gene: TRBV9; d_gene: .; j_gene: TRBJ1-6; abundance: .
CDR3aa: CASTTRGEESPLHF; CDR3nt: TGTGCCAGCACTACCCGGGGAGAAGAATCACCCCTCCACTTT; v_gene: TRBV2; d_gene: .; j_gene: TRBJ1-6; abundance: few
CDR3aa: CASSFRENQPQHF; CDR3nt: TGTGCCAGCAGTTTTCGGGAAAATCAGCCCCAGCATTTT; v_gene: TRBV27; d_gene: .; j_gene: TRBJ1-5; abundance: .
CDR3aa: CASSLSSGFGETQYF; CDR3nt: TGTGCCAGCAGCTTATCTAGCGGGTTCGGGGAGACCCAGTACTTC; v_gene: TRBV7-2; d_gene: TRBD2; j_gene: TRBJ2-5; abundance: .
CDR3aa: CASSQSSPRWAGDTGELFF; CDR3nt: TGTGCCAGCAGCCAAAGTAGCCCACGTTGGGCAGGGGACACCGGGGAGCTGTTTTTT; v_gene: TRBV3-1/TRBV3-2; d_gene: .; j_gene: TRBJ2-2; abundance: .
CDR3aa: CASSLAGTGDTEAFF; CDR3nt: TGTGCCAGTAGTTTGGCGGGGACAGGGGACACTGAAGCTTTCTTT; v_gene: TRBV19; d_gene: TRBD1; j_gene: TRBJ1-1; abundance: .
CDR3aa: CASTGKLSGANVLTF; CDR3nt: TGTGCCAGCACGGGGAAGCTCTCTGGGGCCAACGTCCTGACTTTC; v_gene: TRBV5-4; d_gene: .; j_gene: TRBJ2-6; abundance: .
CDR3aa: CASRDYRYGYTF; CDR3nt: TGTGCCAGTAGGGACTACAGGTACGGCTACACCTTC; v_gene: TRBV19; d_gene: .; j_gene: TRBJ1-2; abundance: .
CDR3aa: CSVVDSRYAEAFF; CDR3nt: TGCAGCGTTGTTGACAGCAGATACGCTGAAGCTTTCTTT; v_gene: TRBV29-1; d_gene: .; j_gene: TRBJ1-1; abundance: .
CDR3aa: CASSYRGNNEQFF; CDR3nt: TGCGCCAGCAGTTATCGGGGAAACAATGAGCAGTTCTTC; v_gene: TRBV5-1; d_gene: .; j_gene: TRBJ2-1; abundance: .
CDR3aa: CASSDGSVQGAFYGYTF; CDR3nt: TGTGCCAGCAGCGACGGGAGTGTACAGGGGGCCTTCTATGGCTACACCTTC; v_gene: TRBV3-1/TRBV3-2; d_gene: TRBD1; j_gene: TRBJ1-2; abundance: .
CDR3aa: CASSENGVPPETQYF; CDR3nt: TGTGCCAGCAGTGAGAACGGGGTCCCGCCAGAGACCCAGTACTTC; v_gene: TRBV6-1; d_gene: .; j_gene: TRBJ2-5; abundance: once
CDR3aa: CASSLMPQGKYEQYF; CDR3nt: TGCGCCAGCAGCTTGATGCCACAGGGAAAGTACGAGCAGTACTTC; v_gene: TRBV5-1; d_gene: .; j_gene: TRBJ2-7; abundance: once
CDR3aa: CASSRSGRGDEQYF; CDR3nt: TGTGCCAGCAGCCGCAGCGGGAGGGGCGACGAGCAGTACTTC; v_gene: TRBV7-2; d_gene: TRBD2; j_gene: TRBJ2-7; abundance: .
CDR3aa: CASSQAPGSSNEQFF; CDR3nt: TGTGCCAGCAGCCAAGCTCCGGGATCAAGCAATGAGCAGTTCTTC; v_gene: TRBV3-1/TRBV3-2; d_gene: .; j_gene: TRBJ2-1; abundance: .
CDR3aa: CASRRGADYGYTF; CDR3nt: TGTGCCAGCAGACGAGGCGCCGACTATGGCTACACCTTC; v_gene: TRBV2; d_gene: .; j_gene: TRBJ1-2; abundance: .
CDR3aa: CASTSLAGTEQYF; CDR3nt: TGTGCCAGCACCTCCCTTGCGGGTACCGAGCAGTACTTC; v_gene: TRBV25-1; d_gene: .; j_gene: TRBJ2-7; abundance: .
CDR3aa: CASSSGGIETQYF; CDR3nt: TGTGCCAGTAGTAGCGGGGGCATCGAGACCCAGTACTTC; v_gene: TRBV19; d_gene: .; j_gene: TRBJ2-5; abundance: .
CDR3aa: CASSFSGDYNSPLHF; CDR3nt: TGTGCCAGCAGCTTCTCGGGGGACTATAATTCACCCCTCCACTTT; v_gene: TRBV11-2; d_gene: .; j_gene: TRBJ1-6; abundance: .
CDR3aa: CASNDIQGSPYGYTF; CDR3nt: TGTGCCAGTAATGATATACAGGGATCCCCCTATGGCTACACCTTC; v_gene: TRBV19; d_gene: .; j_gene: TRBJ1-2; abundance: .
CDR3aa: CASSPGQGGSYGYTF; CDR3nt: TGTGCCAGCTCTCCCGGACAGGGAGGATCCTATGGCTACACCTTC; v_gene: TRBV18; d_gene: TRBD1; j_gene: TRBJ1-2; abundance: .
CDR3aa: CASSFYSGANVLTF; CDR3nt: TGTGCCAGCAGCTTCTACTCTGGGGCCAACGTCCTGACTTTC; v_gene: TRBV5-5; d_gene: .; j_gene: TRBJ2-6; abundance: .
CDR3aa: CASSVVAGDPGELFF; CDR3nt: TGTGCCAGCAGCGTAGTAGCGGGGGACCCCGGGGAGCTGTTTTTT; v_gene: TRBV9; d_gene: TRBD2; j_gene: TRBJ2-2; abundance: once
CDR3aa: CAISAGQRDTIYF; CDR3nt: TGTGCCATCAGTGCCGGACAGCGCGACACCATATATTTT; v_gene: TRBV10-3; d_gene: .; j_gene: TRBJ1-3; abundance: .
CDR3aa: CASSPMLLAGRADTQYF; CDR3nt: TGTGCCAGCTCACCTATGCTACTAGCGGGACGGGCAGATACGCAGTATTTT; v_gene: TRBV18; d_gene: TRBD2; j_gene: TRBJ2-3; abundance: .
CDR3aa: CAIREWGPGRDEQYF; CDR3nt: TGTGCCATCAGAGAATGGGGACCGGGGAGGGACGAGCAGTACTTC; v_gene: TRBV10-3; d_gene: TRBD2; j_gene: TRBJ2-7; abundance: .
CDR3aa: CATSDETGRDSYTF; CDR3nt: TGTGCCACCAGTGATGAGACAGGGAGAGACAGCTACACCTTC; v_gene: TRBV24-1; d_gene: TRBD1; j_gene: TRBJ1-2; abundance: .
CDR3aa: CASSLGGQGTDTQYF; CDR3nt: TGTGCCAGCAGCTTAGGTGGACAGGGAACAGATACGCAGTATTTT; v_gene: TRBV7-2; d_gene: TRBD1; j_gene: TRBJ2-3; abundance: .
CDR3aa: CASSEAFWGTGTGNEQFF; CDR3nt: TGTGCCAGCAGTGAAGCTTTTTGGGGGACAGGGACAGGGAATGAGCAGTTCTTC; v_gene: TRBV6-1; d_gene: TRBD1; j_gene: TRBJ2-1; abundance: .